Following are 21 T cell receptor beta chains from one sample sequenced in a study of spatial heterogeneity in lung cancer. Overall study results and limits: The study found that expanded intratumoral alpha and beta TCR counts tracked tumor mutation counts.

TCRdb re-analysed the 5' RACE reads in MiXCR, keeping a single row per CDR3 protein. Of about 630 distinct CDR3 sequences listed, less than 9% were seen once; the top ten hold about 30%. Time point here: sample taken at primary tumor resection. Their antigen targets remain unknown. This sample comprised lung tumor tissue, obtained at surgery. Receptor source: a male donor with early-stage non-small cell lung cancer.

J is TRBJ2-3 and V is TRBV5-1; 7 positions agree with TRBD2. Germline V gene sequence: CDR1 SGHRS, CDR2 YFSETQ. The CDR3 consists of 16 residues. After removal of 1 base from V and 3 bases from J, the junction contained 8 bases not matched to a gene. Here the CDR3 DNA reads TGCGCCAGCAGCTTGCGTGCGGGAGATCGGACAGATACGCAGTATTTT. This sequence encodes CASSLRAGDRTDTQYF. The variable domain in full, with the rest retrieved from reference TRBV5-1 and TRBJ2-3, is KAGVTQTPRYLIKTRGQQVTLSCSPISGHRSVSWYQQTPGQGLQFLFEYFSETQRNKGNFPGRFSGRQFSNSRSEMNVSTLELGDSALYLCASSLRAGDRTDTQYFGPGTRLTVL.

Relative to its sample, this clonotype is medium-sized. The chain has TRBV7-2 and TRBJ1-5; TRBD1 matches 9 bases. Germline CDR1 SGHTA, CDR2 FQGNSA. J gave up 10 bases and V 5 bases, and 6 bases lay outside the gene matches. The CDR3 is made up of 13 amino acids. DNA for the CDR3: TGTGCCAGCAGCCCGGACAGGGGATTACCCCAGCATTTT. It is translated as CASSPDRGLPQHF.

This clonotype ranks as medium-sized (0.01 to 0.1%). The junction does not match germline at one end; this may be a read error. This sequence joins TRBV7-7 and TRBJ2-1, with TRBD2 matching 7 bases. The CDR3 loop spans 13 amino acids. From germline, CDR1 is SSHAT and CDR2 FNYEAQ (reference sequence). CDR3 in DNA: TGTGCTAGCAGCCCCGGACTAGGCAATGAGCAGTTCTTC. Encoded protein: CASSPGLGNEQFF.

In its sample, this clonotype is large. The rearrangement joins TRBV28 to TRBJ2-4; D is undetermined. This CDR3 comprises 16 residues. Trimming shortened V by 3 bases and J by 1 base, and 13 bases separated the two germline ends. In germline, CDR1 is MDHEN, CDR2 SYDVKM. For the CDR3, the DNA is TGTGCCAGCAGTTTGGTCGGAGCGTTGGCCAAAAACATTCAGTACTTC. Translating it yields CASSLVGALAKNIQYF. The full variable domain, with the rest looked up from reference TRBV28 and TRBJ2-4, is DVKVTQSSRYLVKRTGEKVFLECVQDMDHENMFWYRQDPGLGLRLIYFSYDVKMKEKGDIPEGYSVSREKKERFSLILESASTNQTSMYLCASSLVGALAKNIQYFGAGTRLSVL.

By its share, this clonotype is medium-sized (0.01 to 0.1%). The rearrangement uses TRBV3-1 and TRBJ1-1; tentatively, D is TRBD1 (6 bases). The germline V gene has CDR1 LGHDT and CDR2 YNNKEL (reference sequence). The V gene lost 4 bases and the J gene lost 2 bases, with 11 bases spanning the gap. The CDR3 is 14 residues long. CDR3 sequence: CASSRGGANTEAFF. The CDR3, as DNA: TGTGCCAGCAGCCGGGGGGGGGCCAACACTGAAGCTTTCTTT.

At least ten counts were recorded for this clonotype. The DNA for the CDR3 is TGCGCCAGCAGTGGTTCCGGGGTTGAAAAACTGTTTTTT. Translated: CASSGSGVEKLFF. The rearrangement joins TRBV10-2 to TRBJ1-4; no clear D. Trimming stripped 4 bases from V and 7 bases from J, with 10 bases between. This CDR3 has 13 amino acids. The germline V gene encodes CDR1 WSHSY and CDR2 SAAADI.

By share, this clonotype ranks as large. The chain joins TRBV29-1 to TRBJ2-5; D remains unclear. The CDR3 runs to 13 residues. CDR1 SQVTM and CDR2 ANQGSEA come from the germline V gene. Trimming took 2 bases from V and 1 from J, leaving 8 bases between them. Here the CDR3 reads CSVERDPQETQYF. The CDR3 DNA is TGCAGCGTTGAAAGAGATCCCCAAGAGACCCAGTACTTC.

This clonotype is categorized as medium-sized. The chain is built from TRBV7-2 and TRBJ2-5; 8 nucleotides agree with TRBD2. CDR3 length: 12 residues. V dropped 6 bases and J dropped 3; count of bases not matched to a gene: 0. Per germline, CDR1 SGHTA and CDR2 FQGNSA. The CDR3 DNA is TGTGCCAGCAGTAGCGGGGAAGAGACCCAGTACTTC. Amino acids: CASSSGEETQYF.

A few counts support this clonotype. The chain recombines TRBV6-5 with TRBJ2-3, with D possibly being TRBD1 or TRBD2 (5 bases each). The V end was cut by 6 bases, the J end by 9 bases, with 13 bases between. Germline V CDR1 and CDR2: MNHEY, SVGAGI. This CDR3 contains 12 residues. This chain's CDR3 is CASSRTRETQYF. The CDR3 region has the DNA TGTGCCAGCAGCAGGACCAGGGAGACGCAGTATTTT.

By frequency in the sample, this clonotype is medium-sized. V and J are TRBV20-1 and TRBJ2-3, with 8 bases identical to TRBD2. The germline CDR1 and CDR2 sequences are DFQATT and SNEGSKA (reference sequence). The CDR3 extends over 15 amino acids. V dropped 4 bases and J dropped 0; count of bases not matched to a gene: 6. CDR3 nucleotide sequence: TGCAGTGCTATAGGCGGGGGGCCTAGCACAGATACGCAGTATTTT. Its protein is CSAIGGGPSTDTQYF.

Relative to its sample, this clonotype is large. The rearrangement links TRBV6-5 to TRBJ2-6, with no clear D. CDR3 length: 14 residues. V lost 6 bases and J lost 0, with 6 bases in between. The germline gives CDR1 MNHEY, CDR2 SVGAGI. The CDR3, as DNA: TGTGCCAGCAGCCGGGTCTCTGGGGCCAACGTCCTGACTTTC. Its protein is CASSRVSGANVLTF.

This clonotype is judged medium-sized. This sequence joins TRBV27 and TRBJ2-1; the match to TRBD2 covers 10 bases. V lost 2 bases and J lost 2; bases outside the gene matches: 9. CDR3 size: 18 residues. Germline values: CDR1 MNHEY, CDR2 SMNVEV (reference sequence). CDR3 sequence (DNA): TGTGCCAGCAGTTTAGAGCGGGGGGGTTTTAGGACCTACAATGAGCAGTTCTTC. Translation gives CASSLERGGFRTYNEQFF.

This clonotype is classed as medium-sized. The chain couples TRBV7-2 to TRBJ1-2; maybe TRBD1 (6 bases). V lost 3 bases and J lost 3, with 8 bases in between. CDR3 length equals 13 residues. The germline CDR1 and CDR2 sequences are SGHTA and FQGNSA. As DNA, the CDR3 is TGTGCCAGCAGCTTGGACAGCCACTATGGCTACACCTTC. As protein: CASSLDSHYGYTF.

This clonotype rates as large. The chain has TRBV19 and TRBJ1-5; the D is unclear. The germline V gene has CDR1 LNHDA and CDR2 SQIVND (reference sequence). The ends were cut back, 3 bases at V and 0 bases at J, with 6 bases in the middle. This CDR3 region has 14 residues. For the CDR3, the DNA is TGTGCCAGTAGTATTCTGATTAGCAATCAGCCCCAGCATTTT. Residues: CASSILISNQPQHF.

This clonotype is large in the sample. This chain joins TRBV15 and TRBJ2-5, with 7 bases that match TRBD2. With 2 bases clipped from V and 4 bases from J, the junction kept 1 base outside the gene matches. CDR1 is LNHNV and CDR2 is YYDKDF in the germline V gene (reference sequence). The CDR3 is 13 amino acids. For the CDR3, the DNA is TGTGCCACCAGCAGAATAGCGGGAGAGACCCAGTACTTC. It is translated as CATSRIAGETQYF.

The rearrangement uses TRBV11-2 and TRBJ1-1, with D unclear. Germline CDR1 and CDR2: SGHAT and FQNNGV. Trimming shortened V by 3 bases and J by 5 bases, and 7 bases separated the two germline ends. The CDR3 contains 12 residues. CDR3 DNA: TGTGCCAGCAGCTTCGTGTGGACTGAAGCTTTCTTT. Its translation is CASSFVWTEAFF.

In this sample, this clonotype turned up many times. This chain uses TRBV14 with TRBJ2-3; D may be TRBD1 (6 bases). V lost 1 base to trimming and J lost 0 bases, with 8 bases between them. Germline-derived CDR1 and CDR2 are SGHDN and FVKESK. The CDR3 loop spans 15 amino acids. In DNA form, the CDR3 reads TGTGCCAGCAGCCAAGGAGGGACAAGCACAGATACGCAGTATTTT. Translating it yields CASSQGGTSTDTQYF.

Sample share makes this clonotype medium-sized (0.01 to 0.1%). The V gene is TRBV6-1, the J gene TRBJ1-1; TRBD1 agrees at 7 bases. The CDR3 loop spans 14 amino acids. Per germline, CDR1 MNHNS and CDR2 SASEGT. The junction had 7 bases not matched to a gene; V was cut back by 7 bases and J by 2 bases. The CDR3 spells CASTWAGGNTEAFF. The CDR3 region has the DNA TGTGCCAGCACTTGGGCAGGGGGAAACACTGAAGCTTTCTTT.

This clonotype was observed a handful of times. The V and J genes are TRBV29-1 and TRBJ1-3; D gene ambiguous. CDR3 length: 13 residues. Germline CDR1 SQVTM, CDR2 ANQGSEA. V gave up 7 bases and J gave up 0 bases, with 10 bases separating them. This chain's CDR3 is CSAGPSSGNTIYF. DNA of the CDR3: TGCAGCGCTGGACCCAGCTCTGGAAACACCATATATTTT.

In this sample, this clonotype is medium-sized (0.01 to 0.1%). The V gene is TRBV6-1, the J gene TRBJ2-1; tentatively, D is TRBD1 (6 bases). V was clipped by 6 bases and J by 5 bases, with 8 bases between them. Germline V gene sequence: CDR1 MNHNS, CDR2 SASEGT. The CDR3 spans 12 residues. The CDR3 region has the DNA TGTGCCAGCAGCTCAGGGGACAATGAGCAGTTCTTC. It specifies CASSSGDNEQFF.

This clonotype is judged medium-sized (0.01 to 0.1%). This chain joins TRBV5-1 and TRBJ2-3; D call uncertain. CDR1 and CDR2 from the germline V gene are SGHRS and YFSETQ. This CDR3 has 13 amino acids. V dropped 5 bases and J dropped 3 bases, with 10 bases sitting between them. The DNA of the CDR3 is TGCGCCAGCAGTCCAGAGGTAACAGATACGCAGTATTTT. Its protein product is CASSPEVTDTQYF.